This is a list of T cell receptor beta chains from one sample in a study of cytomegalovirus exposure and HLA in healthy donors. Sequencing was performed with immunoSEQ multiplex PCR; in TCRdb, only in-frame clones are kept and a portion is missing. Of around 95,000 clones listed, 74% are singletons. Sequenced input: PBMCs. These receptors all stem from a male donor in good health and CMV-seronegative. Both conserved end residues are part of each CDR3. Fields, in order: clone size, V gene, D gene, J gene, CDR3 protein, CDR3 DNA. The D gene is left open where the match is weak. Size is stated for part of the rows, as once, few or many counts, or as a class when the clone is expanded.

-	TRBV27	-	TRBJ2-7	CASSWGLNYEQYF	TGTGCCAGCAGTTGGGGCCTAAACTACGAGCAGTACTTC
-	TRBV10-1	-	TRBJ2-7	CAITGAIRVWQYF	TGCGCCATCACGGGAGCCATTCGCGTGTGGCAGTACTTC
-	TRBV9	TRBD2	TRBJ2-3	CASSVVPAGGTDTQYF	TGTGCCAGCAGCGTAGTCCCGGCGGGAGGCACAGATACGCAGTATTTT
-	TRBV27	TRBD1	TRBJ2-7	CASSRDRNLYEQYF	TGTGCCAGCAGCCGGGACAGGAACCTCTACGAGCAGTACTTC
-	TRBV19	-	TRBJ1-5	CASSMSGAQHF	TGTGCCAGTAGTATGAGCGGGGCCCAGCATTTT
-	TRBV11-2	TRBD2	TRBJ2-5	CASRGISGKRTQYF	TGTGCCAGCAGGGGTATTAGCGGGAAAAGGACCCAGTACTTC
-	TRBV9	TRBD1	TRBJ1-1	CASSGSGTGAAFF	TGTGCCAGCAGCGGCTCCGGGACAGGGGCAGCTTTCTTT
-	TRBV27	-	TRBJ1-5	CASSLGQGSSQPQHF	TGTGCCAGCAGTTTAGGGCAGGGGAGCAGTCAGCCCCAGCATTTT
-	TRBV9	TRBD2	TRBJ2-7	CASSEGTSGSQYF	TGTGCCAGCAGCGAGGGGACTAGCGGTTCGCAGTACTTC
-	TRBV5-1	-	TRBJ2-1	CASSSTRDWTYNEQFF	TGCGCCAGCAGCTCTACCCGGGACTGGACCTACAATGAGCAGTTCTTC
-	TRBV7-9	-	TRBJ2-7	CASSLGDRTYEQYF	TGTGCCAGCAGCTTGGGTGACAGGACCTACGAGCAGTACTTC
-	TRBV6-5	TRBD1	TRBJ2-7	CASSRNDRGLSEQYF	TGTGCCAGCAGCCGGAACGACAGGGGGCTCAGCGAGCAGTACTTC
-	TRBV19	-	TRBJ1-5	CASSFLRGKSNQPQHF	TGTGCCAGTAGTTTCCTCAGGGGTAAGAGCAATCAGCCCCAGCATTTT
-	TRBV7-2	-	TRBJ2-7	CASSLEQGWYEQYF	TGTGCCAGCAGCTTAGAACAGGGTTGGTACGAGCAGTACTTC
-	TRBV30	-	TRBJ1-6	CAWNGISYNSPLHF	TGTGCCTGGAACGGGATTTCCTATAATTCACCCCTCCACTTT
few	TRBV7-2	-	TRBJ1-1	CASRQTMNTEAFF	TGTGCCAGCAGACAGACAATGAACACTGAAGCTTTCTTT
-	TRBV7-2	TRBD1	TRBJ1-1	CASSLVGTGGTEAFF	TGTGCCAGCAGCTTAGTCGGGACAGGGGGCACTGAAGCTTTCTTT
few	TRBV6-5	TRBD2	TRBJ2-7	CASSLGLAPNEQYF	TGTGCCAGCAGCCTCGGACTAGCGCCCAATGAGCAGTACTTC
-	TRBV28	TRBD2	TRBJ2-4	CASSKTSGNIQYF	TGTGCCAGCAGTAAGACTAGCGGAAACATTCAGTACTTC
-	TRBV7-6	TRBD2	TRBJ2-1	CASSPGLASDEQFF	TGTGCCAGCAGCCCGGGACTAGCATCTGATGAGCAGTTCTTC
-	TRBV15	TRBD1	TRBJ2-3	CATSARGPGTGGSDTQYF	TGTGCCACCAGCGCCAGGGGGCCGGGGACAGGGGGCTCAGATACGCAGTATTTT
few	TRBV7-2	TRBD1	TRBJ1-3	CASSLSDRVFGNTIYF	TGTGCCAGCAGCTTGTCAGACAGGGTCTTTGGAAACACCATATATTTT
-	TRBV5-4	-	TRBJ2-7	CASSFTGRSPYEQYF	TGTGCCAGCAGCTTTACAGGACGATCCCCCTACGAGCAGTACTTC
-	TRBV6-1	-	TRBJ2-5	CASSELGVRGYF	TGTGCCAGCAGTGAACTCGGGGTAAGAGGGTACTTC
-	TRBV7-9	-	TRBJ2-2	CASSPTPRGESNTGELFF	TGTGCCAGCAGCCCCACCCCCAGGGGAGAGTCGAACACCGGGGAGCTGTTTTTT
few	TRBV2	-	TRBJ1-5	CASLGRHQPQHF	TGTGCCAGCCTAGGTAGGCATCAGCCCCAGCATTTT
few	TRBV28	TRBD1	TRBJ1-4	CASSPAGGANEKLFF	TGTGCCAGCAGTCCTGCAGGGGGCGCAAATGAAAAACTGTTTTTT
once	TRBV2	TRBD2	TRBJ2-5	CASPLVSGSEETQYF	TGTGCCAGCCCCCTGGTGAGCGGGAGCGAAGAGACCCAGTACTTC
-	TRBV28	-	TRBJ2-1	CASSDRVGQFF	TGTGCCAGCAGTGACCGGGTCGGGCAGTTCTTC
-	TRBV28	TRBD1	TRBJ2-3	CASSTPGQGADTQYF	TGTGCCAGCAGTACCCCGGGACAGGGGGCAGATACGCAGTATTTT
-	TRBV4-3	-	TRBJ2-2	CASSQEGTLFTGELFF	TGCGCCAGCAGCCAAGAAGGGACATTATTCACCGGGGAGCTGTTTTTT
-	TRBV5-6	-	TRBJ2-2	CASSLAGGTGELFF	TGTGCCAGCAGCTTGGCCGGGGGAACCGGGGAGCTGTTTTTT
-	TRBV19	-	TRBJ2-2	CASSIGSWDTGELFF	TGTGCCAGTAGTATTGGGAGTTGGGACACCGGGGAGCTGTTTTTT
-	TRBV29-1	TRBD1	TRBJ2-7	CSVQRTGGGEQYF	TGCAGCGTTCAGCGGACAGGGGGAGGCGAGCAGTACTTC
few	TRBV7-9	TRBD1	TRBJ2-4	CASSFPGTGVSAKNIQYF	TGTGCCAGCAGCTTTCCCGGGACAGGGGTTTCAGCCAAAAACATTCAGTACTTC
-	TRBV4-1	TRBD2	TRBJ2-3	CASSQEVTSGSYTQYF	TGCGCCAGCAGCCAAGAGGTAACTAGCGGGAGCTATACGCAGTATTTT
-	TRBV2	TRBD1	TRBJ1-2	CASSDDPTGTVSGYTF	TGTGCCAGCAGTGATGACCCGACAGGGACGGTCTCTGGCTACACCTTC
-	TRBV10-3	-	TRBJ1-2	CAISEPGGYTF	TGTGCCATCAGTGAGCCAGGTGGCTACACCTTC
-	TRBV27	-	TRBJ1-2	CASSPTSTAYGYTF	TGTGCCAGCAGTCCCACCTCCACAGCCTATGGCTACACCTTC
once	TRBV5-1	TRBD1	TRBJ2-2	CASSLAHGTGVTGELFF	TGCGCCAGCAGCTTGGCACACGGGACAGGAGTCACCGGGGAGCTGTTTTTT
-	TRBV5-4	-	TRBJ2-1	CASSLTRNLEQFF	TGTGCCAGCAGCCTGACTAGAAACTTGGAGCAGTTCTTC
-	TRBV2	-	TRBJ1-5	CASSGTQGLRNQPQHF	TGTGCCAGCAGCGGTACGCAGGGGCTTAGAAATCAGCCCCAGCATTTT
-	TRBV2	TRBD2	TRBJ2-7	CASTRGTSGTALLYEQYF	TGTGCCAGCACACGGGGGACTAGCGGGACGGCCCTGTTATACGAGCAGTACTTC
-	TRBV28	-	TRBJ2-7	CASSSPTVSYEQYF	TGTGCCAGCAGCTCGCCAACGGTTTCCTACGAGCAGTACTTC
-	TRBV2	TRBD2	TRBJ2-7	CASRPGTSGAYEQYF	TGTGCCAGCAGACCCGGGACTAGCGGAGCCTACGAGCAGTACTTC
few	TRBV11-3	-	TRBJ2-1	CASSLDRQNEQFF	TGTGCCAGCTCCCTGGACAGACAGAATGAGCAGTTCTTC
-	TRBV27	TRBD1	TRBJ1-5	CASSVTGAYRNQPQHF	TGTGCCAGCAGTGTAACAGGGGCGTATAGGAATCAGCCCCAGCATTTT
-	TRBV7-8	TRBD2	TRBJ2-3	CASSLIRHGGDTQYF	TGTGCCAGCAGCTTAATTCGCCACGGGGGGGATACGCAGTATTTT
-	TRBV7-8	TRBD1	TRBJ1-5	CASSLATGFNQPQHF	TGTGCCAGCAGCTTGGCGACAGGGTTCAATCAGCCCCAGCATTTT
-	TRBV9	-	TRBJ2-2	CASSRREVGITGELFF	TGTGCCAGCAGCAGGAGGGAGGTTGGGATAACCGGGGAGCTGTTTTTT
-	TRBV30	TRBD2	TRBJ2-5	CATAASGPHQETQYF	TGTGCTACGGCGGCTAGCGGACCCCACCAAGAGACCCAGTACTTC
-	TRBV4-1	TRBD2	TRBJ2-7	CASSQGGLAGVRGSYEQYF	TGCGCCAGCAGCCAAGGGGGACTAGCGGGAGTCCGGGGATCCTACGAGCAGTACTTC
-	TRBV27	-	TRBJ2-7	CASSPSAGPYEQYF	TGTGCCAGCAGCCCCTCGGCAGGTCCCTACGAGCAGTACTTC
few	TRBV4-2	TRBD2	TRBJ2-3	CASSHPARREGSTDTQYF	TGTGCCAGCAGCCATCCGGCGCGGCGGGAGGGAAGCACAGATACGCAGTATTTT